This T cell receptor (beta chain) was retrieved from a study of T-cell reconstitution after alpha-beta-depleted transplantation in children. Whole-study findings and limits: TCRbeta diversity was high at day 60 in some patients (a result of surviving recipient T cells and thymic progenitors). At around two months after transplant, the alpha-beta T cells were reportedly derived from several hundred expanded clones that came from non-depleted graft cells. T-cell numbers and diversity one year post-transplant derived largely from freshly generated T cells.

This clonotype was detected many times. Its target is not known. The TCRbeta library was prepared with unique molecular identifiers. TCRdb passed the PCR reads through MiXCR, listing each CDR3 protein once. The sample lists about 120,000 distinct CDR3 sequences, approximately 22% occurring once. V lost 6 bases to trimming and J lost 4 bases, with 13 bases between them. CDR1 is MNHEY and CDR2 is SMNVEV in the germline V gene (reference sequence). The CDR3 runs 13 residues. The TCR sequence derives from a male patient aged 2-10 years who had a stem cell transplant for chronic granulomatous disease, so the T cells may come from the graft donor. The sequencing used PBMCs, mostly from graft donor cells, collected 180 days after TCRalphabeta/CD19-depleted stem cell transplant. V gene TRBV27 combines with J gene TRBJ2-7; a possible D gene is TRBD1 (6 bases). This chain's CDR3 is CASRAGAIYEQYF. The CDR3 nucleotides read TGTGCCAGCAGGGCAGGGGCTATTTACGAGCAGTACTTC.